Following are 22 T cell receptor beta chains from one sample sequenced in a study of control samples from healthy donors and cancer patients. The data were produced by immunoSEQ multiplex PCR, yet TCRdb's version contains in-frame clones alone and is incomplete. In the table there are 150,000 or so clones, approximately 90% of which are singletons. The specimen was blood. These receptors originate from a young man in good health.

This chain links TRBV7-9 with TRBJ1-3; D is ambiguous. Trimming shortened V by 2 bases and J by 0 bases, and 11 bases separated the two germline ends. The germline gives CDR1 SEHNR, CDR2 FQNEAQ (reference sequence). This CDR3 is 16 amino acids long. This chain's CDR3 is CASSLLTGSSGNTIYF. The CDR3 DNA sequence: TGTGCCAGCAGCTTATTAACGGGGAGCTCTGGAAACACCATATATTTT.

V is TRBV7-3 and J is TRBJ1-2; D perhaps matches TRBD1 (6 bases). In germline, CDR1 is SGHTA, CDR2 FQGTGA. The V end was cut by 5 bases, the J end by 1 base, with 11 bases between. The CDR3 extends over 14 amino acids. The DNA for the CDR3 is TGTGCCAGCAGCCAGGGGTACGGTAACTATGGCTACACCTTC. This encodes CASSQGYGNYGYTF.

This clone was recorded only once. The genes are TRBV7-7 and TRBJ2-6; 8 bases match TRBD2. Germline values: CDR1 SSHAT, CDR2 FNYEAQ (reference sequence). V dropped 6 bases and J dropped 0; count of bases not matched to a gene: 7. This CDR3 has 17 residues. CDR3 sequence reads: CASSPTSAISGANVLTF. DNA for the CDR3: TGTGCCAGCAGTCCGACTAGCGCGATCTCTGGGGCCAACGTCCTGACTTTC.

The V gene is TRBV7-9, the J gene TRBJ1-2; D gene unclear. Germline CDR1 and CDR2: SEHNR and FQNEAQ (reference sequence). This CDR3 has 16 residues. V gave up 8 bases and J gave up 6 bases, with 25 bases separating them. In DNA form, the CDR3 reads TGTGCCAGCTTACCCCCCGTGGGCAGGATTCTAGATGGCTACACCTTC. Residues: CASLPPVGRILDGYTF.

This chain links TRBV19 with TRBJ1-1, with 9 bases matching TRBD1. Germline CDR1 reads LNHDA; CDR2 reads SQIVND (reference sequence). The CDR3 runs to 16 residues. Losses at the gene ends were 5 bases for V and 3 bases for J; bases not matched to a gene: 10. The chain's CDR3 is CASSLRDREGDTEAFF. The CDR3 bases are TGTGCCAGTAGTCTACGGGACAGGGAGGGGGACACTGAAGCTTTCTTT.

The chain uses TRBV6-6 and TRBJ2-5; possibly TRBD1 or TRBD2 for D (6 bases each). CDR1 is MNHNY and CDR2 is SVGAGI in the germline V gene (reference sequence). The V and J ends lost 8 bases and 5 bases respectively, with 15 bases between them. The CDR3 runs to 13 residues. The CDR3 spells CASWGARWETQYF. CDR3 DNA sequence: TGTGCCAGCTGGGGGGCGCGGTGGGAGACCCAGTACTTC.

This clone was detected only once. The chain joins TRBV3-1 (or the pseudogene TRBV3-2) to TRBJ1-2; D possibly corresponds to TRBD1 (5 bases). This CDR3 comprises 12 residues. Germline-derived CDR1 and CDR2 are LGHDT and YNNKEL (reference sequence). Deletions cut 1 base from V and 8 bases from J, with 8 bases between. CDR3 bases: TGTGCCAGCAGCCAAGGTTGGGGGGGCTACACCTTC. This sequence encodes CASSQGWGGYTF.

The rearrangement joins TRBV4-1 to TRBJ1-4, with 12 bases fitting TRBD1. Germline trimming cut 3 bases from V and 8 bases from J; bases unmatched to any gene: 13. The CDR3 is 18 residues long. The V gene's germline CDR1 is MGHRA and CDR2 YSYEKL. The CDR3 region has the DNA TGCGCCAGCAGCCAGGCGATTCCCGGGACAGGGGGCCGGGAAAAACTGTTTTTT. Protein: CASSQAIPGTGGREKLFF.

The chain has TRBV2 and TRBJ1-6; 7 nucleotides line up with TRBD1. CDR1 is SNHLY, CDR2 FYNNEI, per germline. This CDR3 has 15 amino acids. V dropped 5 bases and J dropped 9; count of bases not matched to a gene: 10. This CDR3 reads CASSSQGGGGSPLHF. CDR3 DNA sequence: TGTGCCAGCAGTTCCCAAGGGGGCGGGGGTTCACCCCTCCACTTT.

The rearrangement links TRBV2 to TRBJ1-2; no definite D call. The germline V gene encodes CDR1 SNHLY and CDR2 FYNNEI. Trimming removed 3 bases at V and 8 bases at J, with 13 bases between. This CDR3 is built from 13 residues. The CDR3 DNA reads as TGTGCCAGCAGTGACTCCGGGAGAAGCGGCTACACCTTC. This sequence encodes CASSDSGRSGYTF.

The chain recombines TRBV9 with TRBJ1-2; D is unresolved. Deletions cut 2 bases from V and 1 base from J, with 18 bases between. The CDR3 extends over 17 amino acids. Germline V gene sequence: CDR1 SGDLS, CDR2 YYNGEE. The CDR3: CASSVGLTEYFNYGYTF. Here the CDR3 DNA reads TGTGCCAGCAGCGTCGGACTAACAGAGTACTTTAACTATGGCTACACCTTC.

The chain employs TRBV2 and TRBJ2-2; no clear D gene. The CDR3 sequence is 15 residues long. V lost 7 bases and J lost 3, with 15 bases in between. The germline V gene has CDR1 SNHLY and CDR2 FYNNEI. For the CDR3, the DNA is TGTGCCAGCAAATGGGTTGGAAGTGACACCGGGGAGCTGTTTTTT. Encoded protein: CASKWVGSDTGELFF.

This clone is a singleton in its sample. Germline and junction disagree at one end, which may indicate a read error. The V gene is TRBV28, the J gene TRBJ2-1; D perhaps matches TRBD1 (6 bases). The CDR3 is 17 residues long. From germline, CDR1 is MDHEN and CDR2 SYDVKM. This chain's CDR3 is CASSFLHLDRSSNEQFF. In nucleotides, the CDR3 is TGTGCCAGCAGTTTCCTCCACCTCGACAGGTCCTCCAATGAGCAGTTCTTC.

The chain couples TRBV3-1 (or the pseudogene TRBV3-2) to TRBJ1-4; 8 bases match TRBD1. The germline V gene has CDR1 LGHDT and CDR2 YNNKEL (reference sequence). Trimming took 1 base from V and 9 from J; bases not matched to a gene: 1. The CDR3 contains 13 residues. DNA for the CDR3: TGTGCCAGCAGCCAAGGACAGGGGAAAAAACTGTTTTTT. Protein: CASSQGQGKKLFF.

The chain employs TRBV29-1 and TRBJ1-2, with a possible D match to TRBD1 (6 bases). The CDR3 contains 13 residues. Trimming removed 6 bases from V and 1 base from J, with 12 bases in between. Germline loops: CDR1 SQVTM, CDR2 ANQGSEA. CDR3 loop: CSVGQQDNYGYTF. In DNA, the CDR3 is TGCAGCGTCGGACAGCAGGATAACTATGGCTACACCTTC.

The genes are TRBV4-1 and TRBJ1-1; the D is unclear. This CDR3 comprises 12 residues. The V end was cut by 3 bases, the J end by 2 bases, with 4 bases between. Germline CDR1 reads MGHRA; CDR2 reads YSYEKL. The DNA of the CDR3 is TGCGCCAGCAGCCAGCTTAACACTGAAGCTTTCTTT. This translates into CASSQLNTEAFF.

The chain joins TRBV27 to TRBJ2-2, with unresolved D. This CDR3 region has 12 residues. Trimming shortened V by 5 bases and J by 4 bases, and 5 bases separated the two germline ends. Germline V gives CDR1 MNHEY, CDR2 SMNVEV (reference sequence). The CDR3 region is CASSHLTGELFF. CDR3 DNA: TGTGCCAGCAGTCACCTCACCGGGGAGCTGTTTTTT.

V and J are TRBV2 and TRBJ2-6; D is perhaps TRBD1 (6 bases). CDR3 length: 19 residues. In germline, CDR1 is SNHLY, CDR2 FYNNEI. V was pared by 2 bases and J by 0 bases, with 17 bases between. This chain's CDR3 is CASSERQGRISSGANVLTF. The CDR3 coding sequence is TGTGCCAGCAGTGAACGGCAGGGGAGAATTTCCTCTGGGGCCAACGTCCTGACTTTC.

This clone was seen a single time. CDR3 sequence: CASSLLTNYEQYF. The CDR3 nucleotides read TGTGCCAGCAGTCTCCTTACTAACTACGAGCAGTACTTC. V is TRBV28 and J is TRBJ2-7; D is ambiguous. The CDR3 is 13 amino acids. The V end lost 5 bases, the J end lost 3 bases, and 11 bases lay between the germline ends. The germline gives CDR1 MDHEN, CDR2 SYDVKM.

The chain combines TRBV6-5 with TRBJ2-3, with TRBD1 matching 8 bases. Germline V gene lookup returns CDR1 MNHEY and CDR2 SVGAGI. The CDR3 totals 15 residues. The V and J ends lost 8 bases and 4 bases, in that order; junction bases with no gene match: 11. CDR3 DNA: TGTGCCAGCTCCGAAGACAGGGGAAAGGCAGATACGCAGTATTTT. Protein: CASSEDRGKADTQYF.

CDR3 nucleotides: TGTGCCAGCAGGGGAGAAGGGGGTCGAAACACCATATATTTT. Its protein is CASRGEGGRNTIYF. V and J are TRBV3-1 (or the pseudogene TRBV3-2) and TRBJ1-3; D might be TRBD1 (6 bases). V was cut by 6 bases and J by 5 bases, with 14 bases left in between. Germline V lookup: CDR1 LGHDT, CDR2 YNNKEL (reference sequence). The CDR3 loop spans 14 amino acids.

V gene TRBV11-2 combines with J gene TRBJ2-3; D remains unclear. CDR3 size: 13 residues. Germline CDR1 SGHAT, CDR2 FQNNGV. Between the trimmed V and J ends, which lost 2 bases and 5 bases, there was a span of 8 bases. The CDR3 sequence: CASSLFSIDTQYF. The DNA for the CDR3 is TGTGCCAGCAGCTTATTCTCTATAGATACGCAGTATTTT.